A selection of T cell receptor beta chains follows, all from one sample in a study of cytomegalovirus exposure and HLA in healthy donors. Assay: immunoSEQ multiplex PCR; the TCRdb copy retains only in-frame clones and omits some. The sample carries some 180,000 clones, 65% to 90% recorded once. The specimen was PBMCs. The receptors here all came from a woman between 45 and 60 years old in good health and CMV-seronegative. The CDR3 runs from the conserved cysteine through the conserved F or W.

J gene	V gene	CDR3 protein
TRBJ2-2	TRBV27	CASSFRGPFFGELFF
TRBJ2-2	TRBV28	CASSLSRVGTGELFF
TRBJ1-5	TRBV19	CASKRQGDQPQHF
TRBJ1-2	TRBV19	CASRTVASRANYGYTF
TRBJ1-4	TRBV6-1	CASSENPSATNEKLFF
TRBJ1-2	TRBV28	CASSIRMGDLYGYTF
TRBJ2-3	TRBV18	CASSPLRLAGGRTDTQYF
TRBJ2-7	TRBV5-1	CASSLEPTGGGYEQYF
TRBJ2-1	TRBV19	CASNDLQYWNEQFF
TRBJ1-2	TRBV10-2	CASVETGGGYTF
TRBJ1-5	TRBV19	CASSLTGRSNQPQHF
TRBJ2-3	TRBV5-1	CASSSEGLGTDTQYF
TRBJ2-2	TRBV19	CASSIVETGGRELFF
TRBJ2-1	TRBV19	CASSIGGGRNNEQFF
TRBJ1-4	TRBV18	CASSLVLGTEGEKLFF
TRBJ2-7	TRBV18	CASSLAGTGDNEQYF
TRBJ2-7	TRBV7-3	CASSAGGQELYEQYF
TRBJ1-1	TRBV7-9	CASSSRGTGKNTEAFF
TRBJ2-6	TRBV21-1	CASSKHRGGANVLTF
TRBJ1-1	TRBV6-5	CASNRQGNTEAFF
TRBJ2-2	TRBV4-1	CASSHYSSGSNTGELFF
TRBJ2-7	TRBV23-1	CASIARDRYLFGDDEQYF
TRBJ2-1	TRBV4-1	CASSQDLLAGVQQFF
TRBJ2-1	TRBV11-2	CASSSQGRGNEQFF
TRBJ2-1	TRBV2	CASSGLAGIYNEQFF
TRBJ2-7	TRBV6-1	CASSEWAGGQSPYEQYF
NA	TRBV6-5	CASSTPRGYEQYF
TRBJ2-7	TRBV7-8	CASSRTGRLYEQYF
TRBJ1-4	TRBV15	CATREGTANEKLFF
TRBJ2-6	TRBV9	CASSVAIAGTGANVLTF
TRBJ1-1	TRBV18	CASSHGSLAEAFF
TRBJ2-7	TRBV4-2	CASSQEVYGSYEQYF
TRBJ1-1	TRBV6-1	CASWQGHQNTEAFF
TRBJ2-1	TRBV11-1	CASSLVRTSLSHEQFF
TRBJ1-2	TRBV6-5	CASSYRSGYGYTF
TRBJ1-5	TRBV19	CASSFSRSNQPQHF
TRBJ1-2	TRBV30	CACIGQLKLPDYGYTF
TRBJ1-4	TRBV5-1	CASTPQGRGANEKLFF
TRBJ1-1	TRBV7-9	CASSLNRGDNTEAFF
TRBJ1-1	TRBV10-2	CASSQQGNTEAFF
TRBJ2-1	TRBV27	CASSKTSGLYNEQFF
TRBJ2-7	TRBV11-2	CASSFGTSGLVVTYEQYF
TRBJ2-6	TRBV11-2	CASSLDPRSGANVLTF
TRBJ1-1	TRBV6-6	CASTPPGNTEAFF
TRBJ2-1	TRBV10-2	CASMSTGADEQFF
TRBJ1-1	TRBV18	CASSIIAEAFF
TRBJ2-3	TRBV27	CASSLQSGRVDTQYF
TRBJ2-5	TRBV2	CASKFEFGTQYF
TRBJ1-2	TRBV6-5	CASTPGEGNYGYTF
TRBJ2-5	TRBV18	CASSPPGSQETQYF
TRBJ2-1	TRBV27	CAAGDGTRGNEQFF
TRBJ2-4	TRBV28	CASSLWTSGIKNIQYF